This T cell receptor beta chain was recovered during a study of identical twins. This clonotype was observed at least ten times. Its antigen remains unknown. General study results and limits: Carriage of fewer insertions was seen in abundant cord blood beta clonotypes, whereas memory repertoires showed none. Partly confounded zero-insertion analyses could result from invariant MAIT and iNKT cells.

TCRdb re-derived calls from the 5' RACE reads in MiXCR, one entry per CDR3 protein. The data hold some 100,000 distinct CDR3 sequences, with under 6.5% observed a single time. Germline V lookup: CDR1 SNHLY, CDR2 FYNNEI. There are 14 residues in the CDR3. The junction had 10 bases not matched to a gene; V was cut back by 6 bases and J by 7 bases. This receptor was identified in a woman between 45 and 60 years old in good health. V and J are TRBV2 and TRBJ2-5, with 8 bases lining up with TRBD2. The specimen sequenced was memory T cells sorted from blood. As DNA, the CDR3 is TGTGCCAGCAGGGGGACTAGGGGGGTTGGGACCCAGTACTTC. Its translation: CASRGTRGVGTQYF.